Below, 17 T cell receptor beta chains from the same sample are listed, as sequenced in a study of T cells after yellow fever vaccination. TCRdb re-derived calls from the 5' RACE reads in MiXCR, one entry per CDR3 protein. The table lists some 320,000 distinct CDR3 sequences, about 4% of them singletons, with just under 25% in the top ten. The material was PBMCs, obtained 5 days after the yellow fever booster vaccination. Every receptor here comes from a man between 18 and 35 years old who received the YFV17D yellow fever vaccine.

A few counts support this clonotype. The chain uses TRBV7-2 and TRBJ2-5; D call uncertain. Trimming pared 4 bases from V and 1 base from J, leaving 10 bases between. Germline V lookup: CDR1 SGHTA, CDR2 FQGNSA. The CDR3 length is 14 residues. The CDR3 sequence: CASSSGRVQETQYF. CDR3 nucleotides: TGTGCCAGCAGCTCTGGTAGGGTCCAAGAGACCCAGTACTTC.

This clonotype has a handful of counts. J is TRBJ2-3 and V is TRBV20-1; 10 nucleotides agree with TRBD1. Looked up from germline, CDR1 is DFQATT and CDR2 is SNEGSKA (reference sequence). The CDR3 has 14 residues. V trimming: 7 bases; J trimming: 4 bases; junction bases outside the gene matches: 8. CDR3 sequence (DNA): TGCAGTGTCTCTCCCGGGACAGGGGCAGATACGCAGTATTTT. Translated, it gives CSVSPGTGADTQYF.

This clonotype was seen many times. The V call is TRBV20-1, the J call TRBJ2-1; 7 nucleotides match TRBD2. With 0 bases clipped from V and 2 bases from J, the junction kept 4 bases outside the gene matches. Germline loops: CDR1 DFQATT, CDR2 SNEGSKA (reference sequence). The CDR3 runs 15 residues. CDR3: CSARDPAGPYNEQFF. The CDR3 DNA follows: TGCAGTGCTAGAGATCCAGCGGGGCCCTACAATGAGCAGTTCTTC.

This clonotype was observed many times. The V call is TRBV5-4, the J call TRBJ2-3; D gene uncertain. The V end lost 6 bases, the J end lost 2 bases, and 7 bases lay between the germline ends. Germline V gives CDR1 SGHNT, CDR2 YYREEE (reference sequence). CDR3 length: 12 residues. In DNA form, the CDR3 reads TGTGCCAGCACTTCCAACACAGATACGCAGTATTTT. Residues: CASTSNTDTQYF.

V is TRBV2 and J is TRBJ2-2; no clear D gene. V gave up 6 bases and J gave up 0 bases, with 8 bases separating them. CDR1 and CDR2 from the germline V gene are SNHLY and FYNNEI. The CDR3 covers 14 residues. The CDR3, as DNA: TGTGCCAGCAGCCGGGCTTCGAACACCGGGGAGCTGTTTTTT. Protein product: CASSRASNTGELFF.

The chain employs TRBV7-2 and TRBJ2-1; D is tentatively TRBD1 or TRBD2 (6 bases each). Germline loops: CDR1 SGHTA, CDR2 FQGNSA. The germline V and J ends were trimmed by 5 bases and 6 bases, with 17 bases remaining between them. The CDR3 spans 15 residues. The CDR3 nucleotides are TGTGCCAGCAGCCCCCGGTGGGGGGCTGGCAATGAGCAGTTCTTC. Translation gives CASSPRWGAGNEQFF.

V and J are TRBV12-3 or TRBV12-4 and TRBJ2-1; 10 bases are a match to TRBD1. V lost 7 bases and J lost 4; bases outside the gene matches: 4. This CDR3 is 14 amino acids long. CDR3 amino acids: CASTGTGEYNEQFF. The CDR3 DNA is TGTGCCAGCACTGGGACAGGGGAGTACAATGAGCAGTTCTTC.

The chain joins TRBV12-3 or TRBV12-4 to TRBJ1-1; possibly TRBD1 for D (5 bases). V was cut by 4 bases and J by 4 bases, with 13 bases left in between. This CDR3 has 14 residues. CDR3 nucleotide sequence: TGTGCCAGCAGTTCAATAGATGGGGGCACTGAAGCTTTCTTT. This gives the protein CASSSIDGGTEAFF.

The chain recombines TRBV29-1 with TRBJ1-2, with D perhaps TRBD1 (6 bases). V lost 5 bases to trimming and J lost 8 bases, with 18 bases between them. Germline lookup yields CDR1 SQVTM and CDR2 ANQGSEA. The CDR3 runs to 13 residues. CDR3 residues: CSVRQDLFPGYTF. CDR3 DNA: TGCAGCGTTAGACAGGACCTCTTCCCCGGCTACACCTTC.

The chain has TRBV13 and TRBJ2-1, with a possible D match to TRBD2 (6 bases). V was cut by 1 base and J by 8 bases, with 15 bases left in between. Germline loops: CDR1 PRHDT, CDR2 FYEKMQ (reference sequence). The CDR3 spans 15 residues. The CDR3 protein is CASSLVAGPSDEQFF. CDR3 DNA sequence: TGTGCCAGCAGCTTAGTGGCGGGGCCTAGCGATGAGCAGTTCTTC.

This clonotype was picked up many times. The V gene is TRBV5-1, the J gene TRBJ1-1; 8 nucleotides line up with TRBD1. V was pared by 7 bases and J by 1 base, with 3 bases of the junction left unmatched. This CDR3 has 13 amino acids. In germline, CDR1 is SGHRS, CDR2 YFSETQ. The CDR3 region is CASGDRPNTEAFF. In nucleotides, the CDR3 is TGCGCCAGCGGGGACAGGCCGAACACTGAAGCTTTCTTT.

This clonotype was found many times. V and J are TRBV7-2 and TRBJ2-5; 9 nucleotides agree with TRBD2. Germline V gives CDR1 SGHTA, CDR2 FQGNSA. J gave up 1 base and V 3 bases, and 6 bases lay outside the gene matches. This CDR3 comprises 16 residues. The CDR3 spells CASSLTGSGGQETQYF. CDR3 DNA sequence: TGTGCCAGCAGCTTGACGGGTAGCGGGGGCCAAGAGACCCAGTACTTC.

This clonotype showed up just a few times. The J gene is TRBJ1-1, the V gene TRBV12-3 or TRBV12-4; D uncertain. The CDR3 has 11 residues. V lost 3 bases to trimming and J lost 6 bases, with 5 bases between them. CDR3 sequence reads: CASSFFSEAFF. The CDR3 nucleotides read TGTGCCAGCAGTTTTTTCTCTGAAGCTTTCTTT.

A few counts support this clonotype. This chain links TRBV11-2 with TRBJ2-5, with D unclear. Germline-derived CDR1 and CDR2 are SGHAT and FQNNGV. The germline V and J ends were trimmed by 9 bases and 3 bases, with 11 bases remaining between them. This CDR3 contains 12 residues. The CDR3 loop reads CASRVTEETQYF. The CDR3 region has the DNA TGTGCCAGTAGAGTAACAGAAGAGACCCAGTACTTC.

The CDR3: CASSLRRGDTEAFF. As DNA, the CDR3 is TGCGCCAGCAGCTTGCGCCGAGGAGACACTGAAGCTTTCTTT. V gene TRBV5-1 combines with J gene TRBJ1-1, with no clear D. Germline V gives CDR1 SGHRS, CDR2 YFSETQ. The CDR3 covers 14 residues. Between the trimmed V and J ends, which lost 1 base and 3 bases, there was a span of 10 bases.

V gene TRBV5-1 combines with J gene TRBJ2-2, with 7 bases identical to TRBD1. The CDR3 is made up of 15 amino acids. The junction had 5 bases not matched to a gene; V was cut back by 4 bases and J by 2 bases. Germline values: CDR1 SGHRS, CDR2 YFSETQ. The CDR3 reads CASSRGQANTGELFF. The CDR3, as DNA: TGCGCCAGCAGCCGAGGACAGGCTAACACCGGGGAGCTGTTTTTT.

This clonotype was detected many times. The rearrangement uses TRBV5-5 and TRBJ2-7; D perhaps matches TRBD1 (5 bases). CDR3 size: 14 residues. V lost 0 bases to trimming and J lost 2 bases, with 9 bases between them. Germline lookup yields CDR1 SGHKS and CDR2 YYEKEE (reference sequence). The CDR3 DNA is TGTGCCAGCAGCTTGGTCGGCAGGGCCTACGAGCAGTACGTC. This translates into CASSLVGRAYEQYV.